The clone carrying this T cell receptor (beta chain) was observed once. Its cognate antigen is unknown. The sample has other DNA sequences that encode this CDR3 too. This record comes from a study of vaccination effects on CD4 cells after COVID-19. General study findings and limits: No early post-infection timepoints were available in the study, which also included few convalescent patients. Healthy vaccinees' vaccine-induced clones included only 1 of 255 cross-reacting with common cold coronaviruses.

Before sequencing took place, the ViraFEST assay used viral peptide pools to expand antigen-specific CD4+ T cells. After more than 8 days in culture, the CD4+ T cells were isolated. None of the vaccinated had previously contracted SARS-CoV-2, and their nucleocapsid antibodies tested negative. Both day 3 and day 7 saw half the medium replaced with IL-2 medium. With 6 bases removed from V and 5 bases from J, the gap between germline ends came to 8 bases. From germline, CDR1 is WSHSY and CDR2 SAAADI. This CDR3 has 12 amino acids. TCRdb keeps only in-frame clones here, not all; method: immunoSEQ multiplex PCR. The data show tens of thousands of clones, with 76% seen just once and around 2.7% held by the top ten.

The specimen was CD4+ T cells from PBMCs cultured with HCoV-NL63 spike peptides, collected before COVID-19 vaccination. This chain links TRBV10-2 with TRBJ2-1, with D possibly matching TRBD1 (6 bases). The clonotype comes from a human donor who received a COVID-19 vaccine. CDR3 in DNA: TGCGCCAGCAGAAGACAGGACAATGAGCAGTTCTTC. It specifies CASRRQDNEQFF.